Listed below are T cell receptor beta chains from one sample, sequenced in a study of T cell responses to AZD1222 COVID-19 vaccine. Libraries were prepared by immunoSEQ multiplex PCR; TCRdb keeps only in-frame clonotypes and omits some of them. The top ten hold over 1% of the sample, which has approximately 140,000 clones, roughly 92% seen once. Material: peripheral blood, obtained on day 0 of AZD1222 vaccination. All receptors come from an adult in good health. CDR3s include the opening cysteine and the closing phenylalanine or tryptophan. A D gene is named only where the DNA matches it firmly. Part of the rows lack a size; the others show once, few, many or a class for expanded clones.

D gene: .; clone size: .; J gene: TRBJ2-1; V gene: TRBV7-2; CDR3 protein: CASSFAPGANEQFF; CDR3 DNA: TGTGCCAGCAGCTTTGCACCGGGGGCCAATGAGCAGTTCTTC
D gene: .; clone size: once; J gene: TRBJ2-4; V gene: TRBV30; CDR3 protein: CAWSGAQNIQYF; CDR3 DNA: TGTGCCTGGAGTGGAGCACAGAACATTCAGTACTTC
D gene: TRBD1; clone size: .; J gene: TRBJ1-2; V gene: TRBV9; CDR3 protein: CASSVTGEGYGYTF; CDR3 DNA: TGTGCCAGCAGCGTTACAGGGGAGGGCTATGGCTACACCTTC
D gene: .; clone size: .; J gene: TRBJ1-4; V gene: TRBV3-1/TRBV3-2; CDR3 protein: CASSRRALNEKLFF; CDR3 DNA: TGTGCCAGCAGCCGCCGGGCCCTTAATGAAAAACTGTTTTTT
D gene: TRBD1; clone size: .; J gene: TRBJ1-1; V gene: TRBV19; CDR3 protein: CASSTSGGTEAFF; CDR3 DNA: TGTGCCAGTAGTACCTCAGGGGGCACTGAAGCTTTCTTT
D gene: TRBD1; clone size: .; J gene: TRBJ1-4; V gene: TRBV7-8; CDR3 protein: CASSLRPGMGTGEKLFF; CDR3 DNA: TGTGCCAGCAGCTTAAGGCCAGGGATGGGGACAGGTGAAAAACTGTTTTTT
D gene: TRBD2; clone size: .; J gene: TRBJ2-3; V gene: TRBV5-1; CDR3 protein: CASSFLAGATDTQYF; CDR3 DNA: TGCGCCAGCAGCTTTCTAGCGGGAGCCACAGATACGCAGTATTTT
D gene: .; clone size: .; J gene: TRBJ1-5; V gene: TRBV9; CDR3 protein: CASSVGGSNQPQHF; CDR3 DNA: TGTGCCAGCAGCGTAGGGGGAAGCAATCAGCCCCAGCATTTT
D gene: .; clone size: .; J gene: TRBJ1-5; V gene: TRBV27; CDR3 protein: CASSLSSQGPNQPQHF; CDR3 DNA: TGTGCCAGCAGTTTATCGTCACAGGGACCCAATCAGCCCCAGCATTTT
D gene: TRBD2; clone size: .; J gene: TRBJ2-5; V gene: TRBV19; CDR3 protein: CASSTGTSGRYRETQYF; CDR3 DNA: TGTGCCAGTAGCACAGGGACTAGCGGGAGGTATAGAGAGACCCAGTACTTC
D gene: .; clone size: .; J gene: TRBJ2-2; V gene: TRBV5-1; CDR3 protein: CASSSSLGPHTGELFF; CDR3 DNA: TGCGCCAGCAGCTCCTCCTTAGGGCCCCACACCGGGGAGCTGTTTTTT
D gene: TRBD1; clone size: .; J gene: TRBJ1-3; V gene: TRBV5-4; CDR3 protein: CASSRQGDAGNTIYF; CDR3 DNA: TGTGCCAGCAGCCGACAGGGGGATGCTGGAAACACCATATATTTT
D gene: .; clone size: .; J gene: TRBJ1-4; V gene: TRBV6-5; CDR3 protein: CASSRGDEKLFF; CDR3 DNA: TGTGCCAGCAGTCGGGGGGATGAAAAACTGTTTTTT
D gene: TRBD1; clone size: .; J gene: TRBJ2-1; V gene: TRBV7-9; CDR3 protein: CASSFWTGGVNEQFF; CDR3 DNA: TGTGCCAGCAGCTTCTGGACAGGGGGCGTAAATGAGCAGTTCTTC
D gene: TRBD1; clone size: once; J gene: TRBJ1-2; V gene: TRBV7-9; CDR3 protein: CASSIGTGGHYGYTF; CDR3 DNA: TGTGCCAGCAGTATCGGGACAGGGGGACACTATGGCTACACCTTC
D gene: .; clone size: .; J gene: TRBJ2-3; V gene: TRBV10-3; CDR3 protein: CAISGGATRADTQYF; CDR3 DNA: TGTGCCATCAGTGGGGGAGCCACTAGGGCAGATACGCAGTATTTT
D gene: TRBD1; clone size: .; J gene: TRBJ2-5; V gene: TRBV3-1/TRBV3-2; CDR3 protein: CASERTGGIQETQYF; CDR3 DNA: TGTGCCAGTGAGAGGACAGGGGGGATCCAAGAGACCCAGTACTTC
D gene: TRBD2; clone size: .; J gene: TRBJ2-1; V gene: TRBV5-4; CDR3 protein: CASSLLAGEQFF; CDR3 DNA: TGTGCCAGCAGCCTTCTAGCGGGGGAGCAGTTCTTC
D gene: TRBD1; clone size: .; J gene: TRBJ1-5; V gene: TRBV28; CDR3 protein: CASSRQGAGNQPQHF; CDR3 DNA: TGTGCCAGCAGCCGACAGGGGGCTGGCAATCAGCCCCAGCATTTT
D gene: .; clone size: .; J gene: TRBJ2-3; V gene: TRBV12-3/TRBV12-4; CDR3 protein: CASTLFGTDTQYF; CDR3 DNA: TGTGCCAGCACCCTCTTCGGCACAGATACGCAGTATTTT
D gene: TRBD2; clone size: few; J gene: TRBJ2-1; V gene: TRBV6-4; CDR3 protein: CASSDLGLAGGGEQFF; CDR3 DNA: TGTGCCAGCAGTGACCTGGGACTAGCGGGGGGCGGGGAGCAGTTCTTC
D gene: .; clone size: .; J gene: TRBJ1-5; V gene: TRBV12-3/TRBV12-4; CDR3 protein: CASSPGLNQPQHF; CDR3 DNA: TGTGCCAGCAGCCCCGGCCTAAATCAGCCCCAGCATTTT
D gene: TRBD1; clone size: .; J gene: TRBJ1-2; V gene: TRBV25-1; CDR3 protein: CASSVATGTGYLYGYTF; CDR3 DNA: TGTGCCAGCAGTGTGGCTACCGGGACAGGGTACCTCTATGGCTACACCTTC
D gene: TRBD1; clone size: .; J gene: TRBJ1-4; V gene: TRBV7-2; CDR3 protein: CASSLGQGSEKLFF; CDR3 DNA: TGTGCCAGCAGCTTAGGACAGGGGAGCGAAAAACTGTTTTTT
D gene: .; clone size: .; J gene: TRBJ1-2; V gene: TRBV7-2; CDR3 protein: CASSLEARDYGYTF; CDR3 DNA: TGTGCCAGCAGCTTAGAGGCCAGGGACTATGGCTACACCTTC
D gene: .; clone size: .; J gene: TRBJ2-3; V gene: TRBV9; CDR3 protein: CASSVANGLSTDTQYF; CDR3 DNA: TGTGCCAGCAGCGTAGCGAACGGACTCAGCACAGATACGCAGTATTTT
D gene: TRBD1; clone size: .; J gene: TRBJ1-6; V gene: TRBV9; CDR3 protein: CASSVETGGNSPLHF; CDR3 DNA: TGTGCCAGCAGCGTAGAGACAGGGGGTAATTCACCCCTCCACTTT
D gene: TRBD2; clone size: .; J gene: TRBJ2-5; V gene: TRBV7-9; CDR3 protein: CASTISGRETQYF; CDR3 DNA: TGTGCCAGCACGATTAGCGGGAGAGAGACCCAGTACTTC
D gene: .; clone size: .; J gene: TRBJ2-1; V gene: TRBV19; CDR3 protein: CASSISGYNEQFF; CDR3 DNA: TGTGCCAGTAGTATAAGCGGCTACAATGAGCAGTTCTTC
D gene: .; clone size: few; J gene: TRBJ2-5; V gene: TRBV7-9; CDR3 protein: CASSLYAGMQETQYF; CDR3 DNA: TGTGCCAGCAGCTTATACGCAGGGATGCAAGAGACCCAGTACTTC
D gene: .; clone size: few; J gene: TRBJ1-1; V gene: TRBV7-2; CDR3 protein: CASSSHTEAFF; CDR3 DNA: TGTGCCAGCAGCTCTCACACTGAAGCTTTCTTT
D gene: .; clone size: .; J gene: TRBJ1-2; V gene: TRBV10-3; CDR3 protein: CATARGNQVSYGYTF; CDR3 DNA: TGTGCCACGGCGAGGGGGAATCAGGTTAGCTATGGCTACACCTTC
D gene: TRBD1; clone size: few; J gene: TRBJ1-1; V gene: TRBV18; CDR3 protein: CASSEDRGNTEAFF; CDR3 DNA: TGTGCCAGCTCAGAAGACAGGGGGAACACTGAAGCTTTCTTT
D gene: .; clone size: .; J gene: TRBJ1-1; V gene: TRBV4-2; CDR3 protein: CASSPRFRDEAFF; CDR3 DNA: TGTGCCAGCAGCCCCCGATTTAGGGACGAAGCTTTCTTT
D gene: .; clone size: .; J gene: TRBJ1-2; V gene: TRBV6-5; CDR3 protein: CASSYSTFLLDYTF; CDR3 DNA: TGTGCCAGCAGTTACTCTACCTTTCTATTGGACTACACCTTC
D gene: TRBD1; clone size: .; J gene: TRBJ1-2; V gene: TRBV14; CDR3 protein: CASSLGTALANYGYTF; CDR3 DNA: TGTGCCAGCAGCCTCGGGACAGCCTTAGCTAACTATGGCTACACCTTC
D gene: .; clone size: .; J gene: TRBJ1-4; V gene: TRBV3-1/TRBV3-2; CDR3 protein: CASSPRGGGVGTNEKLFF; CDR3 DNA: TGTGCCAGCAGCCCCCGAGGGGGGGGCGTAGGAACTAATGAAAAACTGTTTTTT